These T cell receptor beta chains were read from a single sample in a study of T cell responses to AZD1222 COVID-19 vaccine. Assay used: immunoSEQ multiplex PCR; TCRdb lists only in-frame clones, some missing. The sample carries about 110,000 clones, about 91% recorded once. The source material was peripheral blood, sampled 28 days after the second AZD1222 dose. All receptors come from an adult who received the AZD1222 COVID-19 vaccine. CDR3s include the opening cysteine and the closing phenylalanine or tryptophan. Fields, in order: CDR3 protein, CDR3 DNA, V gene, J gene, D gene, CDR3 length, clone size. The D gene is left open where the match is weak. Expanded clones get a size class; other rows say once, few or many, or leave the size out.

CDR3 protein: CSVEFGVNYGYTF
CDR3 DNA: TGCAGCGTTGAGTTTGGGGTAAACTATGGCTACACCTTC
V gene: TRBV29-1
J gene: TRBJ1-2
D gene: .
CDR3 length: 13
clone size: once

CDR3 protein: CSVEGTGQGYEQFF
CDR3 DNA: TGCAGCGTTGAAGGGACGGGCCAGGGCTATGAGCAGTTCTTC
V gene: TRBV29-1
J gene: TRBJ2-1
D gene: .
CDR3 length: 14
clone size: .

CDR3 protein: CASIAGGLNEQFF
CDR3 DNA: TGTGCCAGCATAGCGGGGGGGCTCAATGAGCAGTTCTTC
V gene: TRBV6-5
J gene: TRBJ2-1
D gene: TRBD2
CDR3 length: 13
clone size: .

CDR3 protein: CASSTPSGASLHEQFF
CDR3 DNA: TGTGCCAGTAGTACGCCTAGCGGGGCCTCCCTACATGAGCAGTTCTTC
V gene: TRBV19
J gene: TRBJ2-1
D gene: TRBD2
CDR3 length: 16
clone size: .

CDR3 protein: CASTNRGGTEAFF
CDR3 DNA: TGCGCCAGCACCAACAGGGGTGGGACTGAAGCTTTCTTT
V gene: TRBV5-1
J gene: TRBJ1-1
D gene: TRBD1
CDR3 length: 13
clone size: once

CDR3 protein: CASNPTYSYSNQPQHF
CDR3 DNA: TGTGCCAGCAACCCAACCTACAGCTATAGCAATCAGCCCCAGCATTTT
V gene: TRBV3-1/TRBV3-2
J gene: TRBJ1-5
D gene: .
CDR3 length: 16
clone size: .

CDR3 protein: CASSVATNYGYTF
CDR3 DNA: TGTGCCAGCAGCGTAGCGACGAACTATGGCTACACCTTC
V gene: TRBV9
J gene: TRBJ1-2
D gene: .
CDR3 length: 13
clone size: .

CDR3 protein: CASSAQAGATEAFF
CDR3 DNA: TGTGCCAGCAGTGCTCAAGCAGGGGCCACTGAAGCTTTCTTT
V gene: TRBV6-4
J gene: TRBJ1-1
D gene: .
CDR3 length: 14
clone size: .

CDR3 protein: CSVEVGTYSGNTIYF
CDR3 DNA: TGCAGCGTTGAAGTGGGGACATACTCTGGAAACACCATATATTTT
V gene: TRBV29-1
J gene: TRBJ1-3
D gene: .
CDR3 length: 15
clone size: .

CDR3 protein: CASSQDPSRDTEAFF
CDR3 DNA: TGCGCCAGCAGCCAAGATCCCTCCAGGGACACTGAAGCTTTCTTT
V gene: TRBV4-1
J gene: TRBJ1-1
D gene: .
CDR3 length: 15
clone size: .

CDR3 protein: CASSARDRDLNYGYTF
CDR3 DNA: TGTGCCAGCAGCGCCCGGGACAGGGATCTTAACTATGGCTACACCTTC
V gene: TRBV9
J gene: TRBJ1-2
D gene: TRBD1
CDR3 length: 16
clone size: .

CDR3 protein: CASSSRDTNTGELFF
CDR3 DNA: TGTGCCAGCAGCAGCCGGGACACGAACACCGGGGAGCTGTTTTTT
V gene: TRBV11-3
J gene: TRBJ2-2
D gene: .
CDR3 length: 15
clone size: .

CDR3 protein: CASSSGTIETEAFF
CDR3 DNA: TGCGCCAGCAGTTCCGGGACAATAGAGACTGAAGCTTTCTTT
V gene: TRBV5-1
J gene: TRBJ1-1
D gene: .
CDR3 length: 14
clone size: .

CDR3 protein: CAGSPTTGANTEAFF
CDR3 DNA: TGTGCCGGCTCACCAACGACAGGGGCGAACACTGAAGCTTTCTTT
V gene: TRBV18
J gene: TRBJ1-1
D gene: TRBD1
CDR3 length: 15
clone size: .

CDR3 protein: CASSSGTGNMNTEAFF
CDR3 DNA: TGTGCCAGCAGCTCCGGGACAGGGAACATGAACACTGAAGCTTTCTTT
V gene: TRBV7-6
J gene: TRBJ1-1
D gene: TRBD1
CDR3 length: 16
clone size: once

CDR3 protein: CASSLRTQGISGNTIYF
CDR3 DNA: TGTGCCAGCAGCTTAAGGACCCAAGGCATCTCTGGAAACACCATATATTTT
V gene: TRBV7-9
J gene: TRBJ1-3
D gene: .
CDR3 length: 17
clone size: .

CDR3 protein: CASSSPAETLTDTQYF
CDR3 DNA: TGTGCCAGCAGCTCCCCAGCGGAAACGTTAACAGATACGCAGTATTTT
V gene: TRBV7-9
J gene: TRBJ2-3
D gene: .
CDR3 length: 16
clone size: .

CDR3 protein: CAISQDSSNEKLFF
CDR3 DNA: TGTGCCATCAGCCAGGACAGCTCTAATGAAAAACTGTTTTTT
V gene: TRBV10-3
J gene: TRBJ1-4
D gene: .
CDR3 length: 14
clone size: .

CDR3 protein: CASSQAYTGIGGYTF
CDR3 DNA: TGCGCCAGCAGCCAAGCCTATACAGGGATTGGAGGCTACACCTTC
V gene: TRBV4-1
J gene: TRBJ1-2
D gene: .
CDR3 length: 15
clone size: .

CDR3 protein: CASSQGVGYGYTF
CDR3 DNA: TGTGCCAGCAGTCAGGGGGTGGGCTATGGCTACACCTTC
V gene: TRBV12-3/TRBV12-4
J gene: TRBJ1-2
D gene: TRBD1
CDR3 length: 13
clone size: once

CDR3 protein: CAISELWDSTNEQFF
CDR3 DNA: TGTGCCATCAGTGAGCTCTGGGACAGCACCAATGAGCAGTTCTTC
V gene: TRBV10-3
J gene: TRBJ2-1
D gene: TRBD1
CDR3 length: 15
clone size: .

CDR3 protein: CSVEEGRNQPQHF
CDR3 DNA: TGCAGCGTTGAAGAGGGGCGGAATCAGCCCCAGCATTTT
V gene: TRBV29-1
J gene: TRBJ1-5
D gene: .
CDR3 length: 13
clone size: .

CDR3 protein: CASSQFEGRRETQYF
CDR3 DNA: TGTGCCAGCAGCCAATTTGAGGGAAGGCGAGAGACCCAGTACTTC
V gene: TRBV4-2
J gene: TRBJ2-5
D gene: .
CDR3 length: 15
clone size: .

CDR3 protein: CASSLGVGAFF
CDR3 DNA: TGTGCCAGCAGTCTTGGGGTGGGGGCTTTCTTT
V gene: TRBV13
J gene: TRBJ1-1
D gene: .
CDR3 length: 11
clone size: .

CDR3 protein: CASSLYSISTDTQYF
CDR3 DNA: TGTGCCAGCAGCTTATATTCCATTAGCACAGATACGCAGTATTTT
V gene: TRBV5-6
J gene: TRBJ2-3
D gene: .
CDR3 length: 15
clone size: .

CDR3 protein: CASSREGQPQHF
CDR3 DNA: TGTGCCAGCAGTCGCGAGGGTCAGCCCCAGCATTTT
V gene: TRBV6-5
J gene: TRBJ1-5
D gene: .
CDR3 length: 12
clone size: .

CDR3 protein: CASSYPGLAGSEQYF
CDR3 DNA: TGTGCCAGCAGTTACCCGGGACTAGCGGGTTCCGAGCAGTACTTC
V gene: TRBV6-2/TRBV6-3
J gene: TRBJ2-7
D gene: TRBD2
CDR3 length: 15
clone size: .

CDR3 protein: CASSLGGMNTEAFF
CDR3 DNA: TGCGCCAGCAGCTTGGGGGGGATGAACACTGAAGCTTTCTTT
V gene: TRBV5-1
J gene: TRBJ1-1
D gene: .
CDR3 length: 14
clone size: few

CDR3 protein: CATELNKAGYNEQFF
CDR3 DNA: TGTGCCACCGAACTTAATAAGGCGGGCTACAATGAGCAGTTCTTC
V gene: TRBV24-1
J gene: TRBJ2-1
D gene: .
CDR3 length: 15
clone size: .

CDR3 protein: CASSLSLSGNTIYF
CDR3 DNA: TGTGCCAGCAGTTTATCCCTCTCTGGAAACACCATATATTTT
V gene: TRBV27
J gene: TRBJ1-3
D gene: .
CDR3 length: 14
clone size: .

CDR3 protein: CASSRDRGNGEKLFF
CDR3 DNA: TGTGCCAGCAGTCGGGACAGGGGAAATGGTGAAAAACTGTTTTTT
V gene: TRBV2
J gene: TRBJ1-4
D gene: TRBD1
CDR3 length: 15
clone size: few

CDR3 protein: CASSQGVSQPQHF
CDR3 DNA: TGTGCCAGCAGCCAAGGGGTTTCGCAGCCCCAGCATTTT
V gene: TRBV3-1/TRBV3-2
J gene: TRBJ1-5
D gene: .
CDR3 length: 13
clone size: .

CDR3 protein: CASSPGAGLGTGELFF
CDR3 DNA: TGTGCCAGCAGCCCGGGGGCAGGTTTAGGCACCGGGGAGCTGTTTTTT
V gene: TRBV7-3
J gene: TRBJ2-2
D gene: .
CDR3 length: 16
clone size: many

CDR3 protein: CASSHRGSGNTIYF
CDR3 DNA: TGTGCCAGCAGCCACCGAGGCTCTGGAAACACCATATATTTT
V gene: TRBV14
J gene: TRBJ1-3
D gene: .
CDR3 length: 14
clone size: .

CDR3 protein: CASSRQGSSGNTIYF
CDR3 DNA: TGCGCCAGCAGCCGACAGGGGAGCTCTGGAAACACCATATATTTT
V gene: TRBV5-1
J gene: TRBJ1-3
D gene: TRBD1
CDR3 length: 15
clone size: .

CDR3 protein: CASSLSYGGRPGTEAFF
CDR3 DNA: TGTGCCAGCAGTCTCTCTTACGGGGGGCGCCCGGGTACTGAAGCTTTCTTT
V gene: TRBV27
J gene: TRBJ1-1
D gene: .
CDR3 length: 17
clone size: .

CDR3 protein: CASSIGRGTGIEAFF
CDR3 DNA: TGTGCCAGTAGTATAGGCCGAGGGACCGGGATTGAAGCTTTCTTT
V gene: TRBV19
J gene: TRBJ1-1
D gene: .
CDR3 length: 15
clone size: .

CDR3 protein: CASSILAGGRNEQFF
CDR3 DNA: TGTGCCAGTAGTATACTAGCGGGGGGCCGGAATGAGCAGTTCTTC
V gene: TRBV19
J gene: TRBJ2-1
D gene: TRBD2
CDR3 length: 15
clone size: .

CDR3 protein: CASSGEVNQPQHF
CDR3 DNA: TGTGCCAGCAGTGGGGAGGTAAATCAGCCCCAGCATTTT
V gene: TRBV6-4
J gene: TRBJ1-5
D gene: .
CDR3 length: 13
clone size: .

CDR3 protein: CASSIISEGLYGYTF
CDR3 DNA: TGTGCCAGTAGTATAATATCGGAAGGCCTCTATGGCTACACCTTC
V gene: TRBV19
J gene: TRBJ1-2
D gene: .
CDR3 length: 15
clone size: .

CDR3 protein: CASSQDTGLAASYEQYF
CDR3 DNA: TGCGCCAGCAGCCAAGATACAGGACTAGCGGCCTCCTACGAGCAGTACTTC
V gene: TRBV4-3
J gene: TRBJ2-7
D gene: TRBD2
CDR3 length: 17
clone size: .

CDR3 protein: CASSFSGGRDTEAFF
CDR3 DNA: TGTGCCAGCAGTTTTTCGGGGGGTAGGGACACTGAAGCTTTCTTT
V gene: TRBV27
J gene: TRBJ1-1
D gene: .
CDR3 length: 15
clone size: .

CDR3 protein: CASSYGENTEAFF
CDR3 DNA: TGTGCCAGCAGTTACGGGGAGAACACTGAAGCTTTCTTT
V gene: TRBV6-5
J gene: TRBJ1-1
D gene: .
CDR3 length: 13
clone size: once

CDR3 protein: CASTSSYEQYF
CDR3 DNA: TGTGCCAGCACCTCCTCCTACGAGCAGTACTTC
V gene: TRBV5-6
J gene: TRBJ2-7
D gene: .
CDR3 length: 11
clone size: .

CDR3 protein: CASSPSQGAGQPQHF
CDR3 DNA: TGTGCCAGCAGTCCGTCGCAGGGGGCGGGTCAGCCCCAGCATTTT
V gene: TRBV6-2/TRBV6-3
J gene: TRBJ1-5
D gene: TRBD1
CDR3 length: 15
clone size: .

CDR3 protein: CASSLTGGVQETQYF
CDR3 DNA: TGTGCCAGCAGCTTAACGGGGGGGGTACAAGAGACCCAGTACTTC
V gene: TRBV7-2
J gene: TRBJ2-5
D gene: TRBD2
CDR3 length: 15
clone size: few

CDR3 protein: CASSLTALNTGELFF
CDR3 DNA: TGTGCCAGCTCCCTAACAGCGTTGAACACCGGGGAGCTGTTTTTT
V gene: TRBV3-1/TRBV3-2
J gene: TRBJ2-2
D gene: .
CDR3 length: 15
clone size: .

CDR3 protein: CASSISGPNTEAFF
CDR3 DNA: TGTGCCAGCTCAATTTCGGGCCCGAACACTGAAGCTTTCTTT
V gene: TRBV18
J gene: TRBJ1-1
D gene: .
CDR3 length: 14
clone size: .

CDR3 protein: CASRRGLAGPNTGELFF
CDR3 DNA: TGCGCCAGCAGGAGGGGGCTAGCGGGCCCGAACACCGGGGAGCTGTTTTTT
V gene: TRBV4-1
J gene: TRBJ2-2
D gene: .
CDR3 length: 17
clone size: once

CDR3 protein: CASLRMMAETQYF
CDR3 DNA: TGTGCCAGCCTCCGTATGATGGCAGAGACCCAGTACTTC
V gene: TRBV6-6
J gene: TRBJ2-5
D gene: .
CDR3 length: 13
clone size: .

CDR3 protein: CASSDRASNQPQHF
CDR3 DNA: TGTGCCAGTAGTGACAGGGCCAGCAATCAGCCCCAGCATTTT
V gene: TRBV19
J gene: TRBJ1-5
D gene: TRBD1
CDR3 length: 14
clone size: .